Below, 21 T cell receptor beta chains from the same sample are listed, as sequenced in a study of CD8+ T cells in alopecia areata (dated by TCRdb to 2016 to 2019). The time point label for this specimen denotes: 20 to 30 weeks on oral tofacitinib. The treatment or condition tag for this specimen amounts to: oral pan-JAK inhibitor, 5-10 mg twice daily. The library was obtained by the immunoSEQ multiplex PCR assay. For TCR sequencing, RNA was extracted from every sample and reverse transcribed into cDNA to serve as template. TCRdb carries this immuneACCESS record with in-frame sequences only. Its versions omit some clonotypes, under half of them owing to an unresolved V gene in the studies checked, with the rest unexplained. This sample comprises around 99,000 clones, roughly 84% of them detected only once. The top ten clones comprise over 20% of the sample. This specimen consisted of CD8+ T cells sorted from blood, obtained at week 24, from a patient treated with tofacitinib. These receptors all stem from a human donor with alopecia areata.

The J gene is TRBJ1-1, the V gene TRBV5-8; 8 bases are a match to TRBD1. The germline gives CDR1 SGHTS, CDR2 YDEGEE. There are 15 residues in the CDR3. With V trimmed by 3 bases and J by 3 bases, 7 bases remained unmatched. Written as DNA, the CDR3 is TGTGCCAGCAGCTCACGGACAGGGAGGGACACTGAAGCTTTCTTT. Translating gives CASSSRTGRDTEAFF. Using reference TRBV5-8 and TRBJ1-1 for the parts outside the CDR3, the full variable domain is EAGVTQSPTHLIKTRGQQATLRCSPISGHTSVYWYQQALGLGLQFLLWYDEGEERNRGNFPPRFSGRQFPNYSSELNVNALELEDSALYLCASSSRTGRDTEAFFGQGTRLTVV.

This clone was counted a single time. The chain employs TRBV4-1 and TRBJ2-3; D remains unclear. Trimming cost V 0 bases and J 6 bases, with 7 bases left between them. Germline values: CDR1 MGHRA, CDR2 YSYEKL. This CDR3 has 13 residues. The CDR3 reads CASSQEGMDTQYF. CDR3 nucleotides: TGCGCCAGCAGCCAAGAAGGGATGGATACGCAGTATTTT.

The chain is built from TRBV6-5 and TRBJ2-5; 9 nucleotides line up with TRBD2. Germline values: CDR1 MNHEY, CDR2 SVGAGI. This CDR3 contains 14 residues. V dropped 2 bases and J dropped 5; count of bases not matched to a gene: 3. The CDR3 sequence is CASSYGLAGETQYF. Here the CDR3 DNA reads TGTGCCAGCAGTTACGGGCTAGCGGGGGAGACCCAGTACTTC.

In this sample, this clone turned up once. The chain uses TRBV29-1 and TRBJ1-1; 9 bases are a match to TRBD1. The ends lost 3 bases at V and 10 bases at J; junction bases unmatched: 12. The CDR3 consists of 14 residues. Germline lookup yields CDR1 SQVTM and CDR2 ANQGSEA. The CDR3, as DNA: TGCAGCGTTGAGGAGGACAGGGGAGCGACTAGAGCTTTCTTT. Translation gives CSVEEDRGATRAFF.

The chain combines TRBV7-9 with TRBJ2-1, with 13 bases lining up with TRBD2. CDR3 length: 14 residues. CDR1 is SEHNR and CDR2 is FQNEAQ in the germline V gene (reference sequence). With V trimmed by 5 bases and J by 7 bases, 2 bases remained unmatched. The CDR3 sequence: CASSQTSGGNEQFF. As DNA, the CDR3 is TGTGCCAGCAGCCAGACTAGCGGGGGGAATGAGCAGTTCTTC.

The J gene is TRBJ1-1, the V gene TRBV30; a weak D match, TRBD1 (5 bases). The germline V gene encodes CDR1 GTSNPN and CDR2 SVGIG (reference sequence). V lost 3 bases and J 4 bases, leaving 9 bases between the germline ends. This CDR3 has 12 residues. The CDR3 nucleotides read TGTGCCTGGAGCCAGGGAACCACTGAAGCTTTCTTT. It specifies CAWSQGTTEAFF.

The chain joins TRBV7-6 to TRBJ2-3, with D tentatively TRBD1 (6 bases). Deletions cut 2 bases from V and 7 bases from J, with 13 bases between. Germline-derived CDR1 and CDR2 are SGHVS and FNYEAQ. The CDR3 sequence is 14 residues long. CDR3 sequence: CASSLPGARNTQYF. The CDR3 nucleotides are TGTGCCAGCAGCTTACCAGGGGCGAGAAATACGCAGTATTTT.

The J gene is TRBJ2-3, the V gene TRBV2, with 7 bases fitting TRBD1. The CDR3 consists of 15 residues. V shed 6 bases and J 0 bases; nucleotides not matched to a gene: 6. Per the germline V gene, CDR1 is SNHLY and CDR2 is FYNNEI. The CDR3 sequence: CASSEGTESTDTQYF. In DNA form, the CDR3 reads TGTGCCAGCAGCGAGGGGACAGAAAGCACAGATACGCAGTATTTT.

This chain connects TRBV7-8 to TRBJ2-1; a weak D match, TRBD1 (6 bases). The V end lost 5 bases, the J end lost 2 bases, and 25 bases lay between the germline ends. The germline V gene encodes CDR1 SGHVS and CDR2 FQNEAQ. The CDR3 has 19 residues. CDR3 sequence reads: CASSVAGGVVGGPYNEQFF. The CDR3, as DNA: TGTGCCAGCAGCGTCGCTGGGGGCGTCGTTGGAGGTCCCTACAATGAGCAGTTCTTC.

DNA for the CDR3: TGTGCCAGCAGTGAATATGGACAGGGGTATTACGAGCAGTACTTC. The encoded protein is CASSEYGQGYYEQYF. The chain uses TRBV6-1 and TRBJ2-7; 9 nucleotides agree with TRBD1. Trimming at V came to 2 bases and at J to 4 bases, leaving 6 bases not matched to a gene. Germline V gives CDR1 MNHNS, CDR2 SASEGT. The length of the CDR3 is 15 residues.

This clone was observed a few times. The chain couples TRBV6-1 to TRBJ1-4; 8 nucleotides align to TRBD1. CDR3 length: 15 residues. V gave up 1 base and J gave up 7 bases; unmatched junction bases: 5. The germline gives CDR1 MNHNS, CDR2 SASEGT. CDR3 nucleotide sequence: TGTGCCAGCAGTGAAGGGTACGGACAGGGTGAAAAACTGTTTTTT. It translates to CASSEGYGQGEKLFF.

As concerns this clone: The sample contains more than one DNA sequence encoding this CDR3. This chain connects TRBV7-2 to TRBJ2-5; D is unresolved. The CDR3 spans 13 residues. V lost 1 base, J lost 4 bases, and 7 bases lay in between. CDR1 SGHTA and CDR2 FQGNSA come from the germline V gene. This CDR3 is CASSLGSPETQYF. The CDR3 DNA follows: TGTGCCAGCAGCTTAGGTAGCCCAGAGACCCAGTACTTC. Supplemented by reference TRBV7-2 and TRBJ2-5, the full variable domain reads GAGVSQSPSNKVTEKGKDVELRCDPISGHTALYWYRQSLGQGLEFLIYFQGNSAPDKSGLPSDRFSAERTGGSVSTLTIQRTQQEDSAVYLCASSLGSPETQYFGPGTRLLVL.

V and J are TRBV27 and TRBJ2-7; TRBD1 might be the D (6 bases). CDR1 is MNHEY and CDR2 is SMNVEV in the germline V gene (reference sequence). Between the trimmed V and J ends, which lost 6 bases and 2 bases, there was a span of 8 bases. The CDR3 contains 12 residues. The CDR3 DNA sequence: TGTGCCAGCAGACAGGGCCCCTACGAGCAGTACTTC. This encodes CASRQGPYEQYF.

This clone counts as medium-sized. V usage is TRBV7-2 and J usage is TRBJ2-1; the D is unclear. Germline CDR1 and CDR2: SGHTA and FQGNSA. V was trimmed by 4 bases and J by 4 bases, leaving 14 bases between them. The CDR3 runs to 15 residues. Here the CDR3 reads CASSSYQVSYNEQFF. The CDR3 DNA sequence: TGTGCCAGCAGCTCCTACCAGGTATCGTACAATGAGCAGTTCTTC.

The chain has TRBV30 and TRBJ2-7, with a possible D match to TRBD2 (6 bases). This CDR3 spans 11 amino acids. Germline V gene data show CDR1 as GTSNPN and CDR2 as SVGIG (reference sequence). Trimming cost V 6 bases and J 7 bases, with 13 bases left between them. The DNA for the CDR3 is TGTGCCTGTCGAGCGGGTTGGGAGCAGTACTTC. Amino acid sequence: CACRAGWEQYF. Full variable domain (remainder filled in from reference TRBV30 and TRBJ2-7): SQTIHQWPATLVQPVGSPLSLECTVEGTSNPNLYWYRQAAGRGLQLLFYSVGIGQISSEVPQNLSASRPQDRQFILSSKKLLLSDSGFYLCACRAGWEQYFGPGTRLTVT.

The V call is TRBV6-5, the J call TRBJ2-5; D might be TRBD2 (6 bases). The CDR3 runs 15 residues. In germline, CDR1 is MNHEY, CDR2 SVGAGI. Trimming took 4 bases from V and 7 from J, leaving 19 bases between them. The CDR3 DNA reads as TGTGCCAGCAGTTCCAACCCGGGAGACCTGAGGACCCAGTACTTC. This translates into CASSSNPGDLRTQYF.

This chain uses TRBV7-6 with TRBJ2-3, with 8 bases matching TRBD2. J gave up 6 bases and V 0 bases, and 8 bases lay outside the gene matches. This CDR3 is built from 16 residues. Germline V gene sequence: CDR1 SGHVS, CDR2 FNYEAQ. CDR3: CASSLAPGGPPDTQYF. The DNA for the CDR3 is TGTGCCAGCAGCTTAGCCCCGGGGGGGCCCCCCGATACGCAGTATTTT.

The chain has TRBV19 and TRBJ2-2, with 7 bases lining up with TRBD1. V lost 2 bases to trimming and J lost 4 bases; unmatched junction nucleotides: 4. Germline CDR1 LNHDA, CDR2 SQIVND (reference sequence). The CDR3 covers 15 residues. CDR3 amino acids: CASSITGAGTGELFF. The CDR3, as DNA: TGTGCCAGTAGTATAACAGGGGCGGGCACCGGGGAGCTGTTTTTT. Based on the CDR3 plus reference TRBV19 and TRBJ2-2, the full variable domain is DGGITQSPKYLFRKEGQNVTLSCEQNLNHDAMYWYRQDPGQGLRLIYYSQIVNDFQKGDIAEGYSVSREKKESFPLTVTSAQKNPTAFYLCASSITGAGTGELFFGEGSRLTVL.

This rearrangement joins TRBV4-3 to TRBJ2-7, with 9 bases identical to TRBD1. The CDR3 runs 16 residues. Germline values: CDR1 LGHNA, CDR2 YSLEER. The trim removed 0 bases at V and 3 bases at J, leaving 6 bases unmatched. The CDR3 DNA sequence: TGCGCCAGCAGCCAAGACACCGGGACAGGGATCTACGAGCAGTACTTC. It codes for CASSQDTGTGIYEQYF.

In DNA form, the CDR3 reads TGTGCCAGCAGCGACTTCGGGGGCTACCCGCCTTACGAGCAGTACTTC. Translated, it gives CASSDFGGYPPYEQYF. The V call is TRBV9, the J call TRBJ2-7; D may match TRBD1 or TRBD2 (6 bases each). CDR3 length: 16 amino acids. CDR1 and CDR2 from the germline V gene are SGDLS and YYNGEE. Trimming took 3 bases from V and 4 from J, leaving 20 bases between them.

The chain is built from TRBV4-3 and TRBJ2-3; 12 bases are shared with TRBD2. The CDR3 sequence is 20 residues long. Germline loops: CDR1 LGHNA, CDR2 YSLEER. Trimming removed 1 base from V and 2 bases from J; junction bases left unmatched: 13. CDR3 nucleotides: TGCGCCAGCAGCCAAGTTACCCCATTACTAGCGGGGGGATCCACAGATACGCAGTATTTT. It specifies CASSQVTPLLAGGSTDTQYF.